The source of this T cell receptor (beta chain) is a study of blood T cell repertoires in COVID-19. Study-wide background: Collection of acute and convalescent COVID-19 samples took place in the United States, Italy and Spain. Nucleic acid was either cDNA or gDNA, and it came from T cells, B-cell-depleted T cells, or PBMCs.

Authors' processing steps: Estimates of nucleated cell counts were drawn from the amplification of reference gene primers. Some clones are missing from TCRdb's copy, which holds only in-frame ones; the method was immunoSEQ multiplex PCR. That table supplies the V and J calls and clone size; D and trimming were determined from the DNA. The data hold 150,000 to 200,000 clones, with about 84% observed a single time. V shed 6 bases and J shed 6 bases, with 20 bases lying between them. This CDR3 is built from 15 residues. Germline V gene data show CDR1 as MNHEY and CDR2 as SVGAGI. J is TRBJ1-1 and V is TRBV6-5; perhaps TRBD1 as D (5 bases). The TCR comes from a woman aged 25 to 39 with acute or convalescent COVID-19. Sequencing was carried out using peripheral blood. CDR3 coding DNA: TGTGCCAGCAGCCCCCGGGACTGGGGGGATCCTGAAGCTTTCTTT. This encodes CASSPRDWGDPEAFF.